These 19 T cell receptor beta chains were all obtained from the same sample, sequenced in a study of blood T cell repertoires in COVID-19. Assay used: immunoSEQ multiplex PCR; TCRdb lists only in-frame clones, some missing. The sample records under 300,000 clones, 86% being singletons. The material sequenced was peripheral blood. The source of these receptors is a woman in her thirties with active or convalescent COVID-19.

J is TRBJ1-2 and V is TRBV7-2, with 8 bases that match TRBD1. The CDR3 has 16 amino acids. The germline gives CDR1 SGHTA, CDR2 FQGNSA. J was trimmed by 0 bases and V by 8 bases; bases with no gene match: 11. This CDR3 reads CASGRDRSLSNYGYTF. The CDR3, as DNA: TGTGCCAGCGGTCGGGACAGGAGCCTATCTAACTATGGCTACACCTTC. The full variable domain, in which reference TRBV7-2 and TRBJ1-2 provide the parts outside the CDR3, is GAGVSQSPSNKVTEKGKDVELRCDPISGHTALYWYRQSLGQGLEFLIYFQGNSAPDKSGLPSDRFSAERTGGSVSTLTIQRTQQEDSAVYLCASGRDRSLSNYGYTFGSGTRLTVV.

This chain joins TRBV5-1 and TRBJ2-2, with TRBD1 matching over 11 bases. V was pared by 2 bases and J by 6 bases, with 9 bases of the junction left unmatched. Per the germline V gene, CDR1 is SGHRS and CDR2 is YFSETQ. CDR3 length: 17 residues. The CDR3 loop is CASSFGQGALLPGELFF. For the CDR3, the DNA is TGCGCCAGCAGCTTCGGACAGGGGGCGCTTCTACCCGGGGAGCTGTTTTTT.

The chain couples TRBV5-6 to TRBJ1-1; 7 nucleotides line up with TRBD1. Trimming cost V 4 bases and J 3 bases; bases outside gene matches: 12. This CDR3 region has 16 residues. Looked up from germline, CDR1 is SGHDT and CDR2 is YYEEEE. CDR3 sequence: CASSPISGTAHTEAFF. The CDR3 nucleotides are TGTGCCAGCAGCCCTATATCCGGGACAGCTCACACTGAAGCTTTCTTT.

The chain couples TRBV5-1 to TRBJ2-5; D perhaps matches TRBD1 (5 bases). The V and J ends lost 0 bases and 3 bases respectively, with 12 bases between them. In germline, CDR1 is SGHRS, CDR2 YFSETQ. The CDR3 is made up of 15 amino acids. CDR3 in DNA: TGCGCCAGCAGCTTGGAAGTACAGGTCAAAGAGACCCAGTACTTC. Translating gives CASSLEVQVKETQYF.

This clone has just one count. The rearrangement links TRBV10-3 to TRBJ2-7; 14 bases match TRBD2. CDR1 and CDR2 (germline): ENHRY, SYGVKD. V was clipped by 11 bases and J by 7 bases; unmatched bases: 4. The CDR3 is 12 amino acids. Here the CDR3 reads CASRTSGGEQYF. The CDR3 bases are TGTGCCTCCCGGACTAGCGGGGGGGAGCAGTACTTC.

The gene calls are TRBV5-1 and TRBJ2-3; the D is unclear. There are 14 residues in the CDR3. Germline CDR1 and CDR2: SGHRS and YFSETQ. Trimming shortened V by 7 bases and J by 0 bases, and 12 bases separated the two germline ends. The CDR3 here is CASGNGGSTDTQYF. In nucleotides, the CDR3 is TGCGCCAGCGGTAACGGCGGTAGCACAGATACGCAGTATTTT. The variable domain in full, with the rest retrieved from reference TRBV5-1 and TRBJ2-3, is KAGVTQTPRYLIKTRGQQVTLSCSPISGHRSVSWYQQTPGQGLQFLFEYFSETQRNKGNFPGRFSGRQFSNSRSEMNVSTLELGDSALYLCASGNGGSTDTQYFGPGTRLTVL.

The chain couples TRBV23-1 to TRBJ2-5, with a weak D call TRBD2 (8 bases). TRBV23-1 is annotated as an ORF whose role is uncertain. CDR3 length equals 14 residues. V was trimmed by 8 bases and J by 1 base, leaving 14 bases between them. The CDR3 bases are TGCGCCAGCCCGGGGGGGACAGTCCAAGAGACCCAGTACTTC. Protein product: CASPGGTVQETQYF.

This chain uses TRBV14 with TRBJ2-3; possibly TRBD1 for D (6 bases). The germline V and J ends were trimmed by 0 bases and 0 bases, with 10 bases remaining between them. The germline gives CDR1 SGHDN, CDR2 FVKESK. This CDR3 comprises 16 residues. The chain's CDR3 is CASSQEGARSTDTQYF. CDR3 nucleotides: TGTGCCAGCAGCCAAGAGGGGGCGAGGAGCACAGATACGCAGTATTTT. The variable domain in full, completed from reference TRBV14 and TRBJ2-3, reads EAGVTQFPSHSVIEKGQTVTLRCDPISGHDNLYWYRRVMGKEIKFLLHFVKESKQDESGMPNNRFLAERTGGTYSTLKVQPAELEDSGVYFCASSQEGARSTDTQYFGPGTRLTVL.

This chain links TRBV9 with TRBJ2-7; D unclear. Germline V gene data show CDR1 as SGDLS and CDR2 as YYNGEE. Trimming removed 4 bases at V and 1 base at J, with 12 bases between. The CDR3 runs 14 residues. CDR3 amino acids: CASSPQSQSYEQYF. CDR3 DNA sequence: TGTGCCAGCAGCCCCCAATCACAGTCCTACGAGCAGTACTTC.

The CDR3 coding sequence is TGCAGCGTCAAACAAGGGGGAGGGACCTACGAGCAGTACTTC. Its translation is CSVKQGGGTYEQYF. The rearrangement uses TRBV29-1 and TRBJ2-7, with a weak D call TRBD2 (7 bases). Germline V gene lookup returns CDR1 SQVTM and CDR2 ANQGSEA. This CDR3 is built from 14 residues. V was shortened by 6 bases and J by 2 bases, with 17 bases between the two germline ends.

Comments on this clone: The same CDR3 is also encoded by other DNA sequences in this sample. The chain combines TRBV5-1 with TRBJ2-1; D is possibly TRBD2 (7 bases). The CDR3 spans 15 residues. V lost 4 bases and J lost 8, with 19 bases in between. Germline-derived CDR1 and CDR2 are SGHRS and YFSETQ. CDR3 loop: CASSLLAGEGDEQFF. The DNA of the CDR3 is TGCGCCAGCAGCCTTCTCGCGGGGGAGGGGGATGAGCAGTTCTTC.

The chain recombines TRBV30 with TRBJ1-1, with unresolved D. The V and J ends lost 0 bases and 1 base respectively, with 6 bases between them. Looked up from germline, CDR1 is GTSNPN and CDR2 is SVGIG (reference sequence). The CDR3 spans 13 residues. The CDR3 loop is CAWSVLGNTEAFF. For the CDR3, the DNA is TGTGCCTGGAGTGTACTAGGGAACACTGAAGCTTTCTTT.

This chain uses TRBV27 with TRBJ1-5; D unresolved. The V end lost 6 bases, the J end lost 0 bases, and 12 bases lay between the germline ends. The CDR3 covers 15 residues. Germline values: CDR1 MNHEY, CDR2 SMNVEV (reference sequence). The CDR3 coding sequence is TGTGCCAGCAGCGCTCGACAAACTAGCAATCAGCCCCAGCATTTT. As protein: CASSARQTSNQPQHF.

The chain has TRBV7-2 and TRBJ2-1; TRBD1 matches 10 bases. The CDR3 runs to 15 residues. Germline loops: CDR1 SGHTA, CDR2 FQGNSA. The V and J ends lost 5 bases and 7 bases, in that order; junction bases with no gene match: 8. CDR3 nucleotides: TGTGCCAGCAGCCCACGGACAGGGGGGGTAAATGAGCAGTTCTTC. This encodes CASSPRTGGVNEQFF.

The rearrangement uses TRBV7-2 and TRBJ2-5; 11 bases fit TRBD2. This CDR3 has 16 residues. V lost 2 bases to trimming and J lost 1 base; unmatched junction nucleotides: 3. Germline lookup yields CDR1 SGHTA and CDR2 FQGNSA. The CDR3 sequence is CASSLSSGGAQETQYF. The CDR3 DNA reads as TGTGCCAGCAGCTTAAGTAGCGGGGGGGCCCAAGAGACCCAGTACTTC.

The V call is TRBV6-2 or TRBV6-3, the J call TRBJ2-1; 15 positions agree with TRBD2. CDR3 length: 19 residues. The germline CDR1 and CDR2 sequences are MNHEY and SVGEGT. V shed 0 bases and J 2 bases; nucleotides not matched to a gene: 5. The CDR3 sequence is CASSYSGTSGGMTYNEQFF. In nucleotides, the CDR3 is TGTGCCAGCAGTTACTCAGGGACTAGCGGGGGGATGACCTACAATGAGCAGTTCTTC.

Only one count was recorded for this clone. Here the CDR3 reads CASSPSGYSNQPQHF. DNA for the CDR3: TGTGCCAGCAGCCCCTCGGGTTATAGCAATCAGCCCCAGCATTTT. V gene TRBV7-2 combines with J gene TRBJ1-5; D unclear. The germline V gene encodes CDR1 SGHTA and CDR2 FQGNSA. The germline V and J ends were trimmed by 5 bases and 0 bases, with 11 bases remaining between them. The CDR3 loop spans 15 amino acids.

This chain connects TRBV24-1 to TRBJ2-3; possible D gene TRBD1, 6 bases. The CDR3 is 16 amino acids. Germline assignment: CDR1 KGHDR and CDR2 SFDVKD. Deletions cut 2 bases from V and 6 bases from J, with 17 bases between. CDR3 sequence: CATSDSTGFLVDTQYF. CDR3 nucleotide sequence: TGTGCCACCAGTGATTCGACAGGTTTCTTGGTGGATACGCAGTATTTT.

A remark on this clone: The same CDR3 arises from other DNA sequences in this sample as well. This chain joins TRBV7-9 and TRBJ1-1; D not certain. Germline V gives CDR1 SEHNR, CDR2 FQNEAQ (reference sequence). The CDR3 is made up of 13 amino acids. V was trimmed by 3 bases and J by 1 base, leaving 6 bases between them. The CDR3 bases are TGTGCCAGCAGCTTCGGCGGGAACACTGAAGCTTTCTTT. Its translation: CASSFGGNTEAFF.